The sequence of this T cell receptor (beta chain) was determined in a study of T cells in Graves' hyperthyroidism and ophthalmopathy. At the level of the study: Blood from the periphery was taken at initial diagnosis, before any treatment.

Amplified regions were TCR beta CDR3 sequences from RNA transcripts. In the first-round RT-PCR of the TCR CDR3, the HTBI primer set was used. TCRdb reprocessed the multiplex PCR reads via MiXCR and lists one record per CDR3 protein. Of approximately 600,000 distinct CDR3 sequences in the sample, roughly 15% were seen once. Patients affected by ophthalmopathy presented a Clinical Activity Score of at least 3, a NOSPECS grade of at least 4, and disease duration below 3 months. Any patient presenting with uncontrolled infection, other autoimmune disease, pregnancy or lactation was left out. General study points: Blood shared most expanded thyroid clonotypes above 0.001.

CDR1 and CDR2 (germline): MDHEN, SYDVKM. V dropped 5 bases and J dropped 4; count of bases not matched to a gene: 9. The CDR3 runs 15 residues. Note on this clonotype: Its antigen is not identified.

The clonotype comes from a woman in her thirties or forties with Graves' ophthalmopathy. This sequence joins TRBV28 and TRBJ2-7; 9 bases are a match to TRBD1. Sequencing was carried out using blood. The CDR3 DNA is TGTGCCAGCAGTCCCGGTTCCGGGACAGGGTACGAGCAGTACTTC. Protein sequence: CASSPGSGTGYEQYF. Drawing the rest from reference TRBV28 and TRBJ2-7, the complete variable domain is DVKVTQSSRYLVKRTGEKVFLECVQDMDHENMFWYRQDPGLGLRLIYFSYDVKMKEKGDIPEGYSVSREKKERFSLILESASTNQTSMYLCASSPGSGTGYEQYFGPGTRLTVT.